This T cell receptor beta chain emerged from a study of memory CD8 T cells in hepatitis C reinfection. Study-wide background: A couple of donors resolved primary infection, then developed chronic reinfection. Late/post reinfection sampling occurred 12 to 24 weeks after detected reinfection.

Time point noted: late/post reinfection, 12 to 24 weeks after detection. Sorted cells were sequenced directly ex vivo without any in vitro expansion. People who inject drugs from Montreal's HEPCO study were the donors. A couple of donors provided sorted CD3+ CD8+ CD45RO- naive CD8 T cells at all three reinfection time points. Clones were read by immunoSEQ multiplex PCR, and TCRdb kept only the in-frame ones, dropping some. The data show about 50,000 clones, 89% seen once. V dropped 0 bases and J dropped 3; count of bases not matched to a gene: 0. Looked up from germline, CDR1 is SGHTS and CDR2 is YDEGEE. This CDR3 is 15 amino acids long.

The specimen sequenced was naive CD8+ T cells sorted from blood. V and J are TRBV5-8 and TRBJ2-7; 13 nucleotides agree with TRBD2. This TCR was recovered from a man between 18 and 29 years old with hepatitis C virus infection. The CDR3 is CASSLGTSGSYEQYF. In DNA form, the CDR3 reads TGTGCCAGCAGCTTGGGGACTAGCGGGAGCTACGAGCAGTACTTC.